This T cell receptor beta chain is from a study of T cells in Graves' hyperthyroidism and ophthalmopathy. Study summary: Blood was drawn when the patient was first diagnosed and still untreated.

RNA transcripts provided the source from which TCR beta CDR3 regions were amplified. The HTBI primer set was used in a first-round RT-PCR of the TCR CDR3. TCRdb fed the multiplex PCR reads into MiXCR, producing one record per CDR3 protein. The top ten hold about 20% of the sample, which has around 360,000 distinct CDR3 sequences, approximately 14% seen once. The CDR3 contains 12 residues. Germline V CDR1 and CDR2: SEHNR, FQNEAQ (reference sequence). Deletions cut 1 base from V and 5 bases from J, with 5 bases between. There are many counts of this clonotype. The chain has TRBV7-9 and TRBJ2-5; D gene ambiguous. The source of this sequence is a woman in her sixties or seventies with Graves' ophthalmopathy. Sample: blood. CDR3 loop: CASSLVAETQYF. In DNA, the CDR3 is TGTGCCAGCAGCTTAGTGGCGGAGACCCAGTACTTC. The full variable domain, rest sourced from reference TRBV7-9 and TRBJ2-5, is DTGVSQNPRHKITKRGQNVTFRCDPISEHNRLYWYRQTLGQGPEFLTYFQNEAQLEKSRLLSDRFSAERPKGSFSTLEIQRTEQGDSAMYLCASSLVAETQYFGPGTRLLVL.